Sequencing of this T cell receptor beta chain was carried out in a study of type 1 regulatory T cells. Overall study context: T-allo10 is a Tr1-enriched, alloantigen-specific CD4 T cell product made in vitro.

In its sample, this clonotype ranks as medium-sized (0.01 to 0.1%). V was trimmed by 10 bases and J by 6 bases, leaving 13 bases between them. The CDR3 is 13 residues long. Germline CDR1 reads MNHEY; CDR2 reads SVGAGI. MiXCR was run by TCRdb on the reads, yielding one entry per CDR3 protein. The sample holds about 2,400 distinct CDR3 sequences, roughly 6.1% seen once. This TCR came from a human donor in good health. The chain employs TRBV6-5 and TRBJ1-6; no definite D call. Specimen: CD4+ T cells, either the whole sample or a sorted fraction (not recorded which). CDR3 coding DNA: TGTGCCACCACAGATCAGTTTAATTCACCCCTCCACTTT. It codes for CATTDQFNSPLHF.